The rows below give T cell receptor beta chains drawn from one sample of a study of blood T cell repertoires in COVID-19. The protocol was immunoSEQ multiplex PCR, while the TCRdb copy is restricted to in-frame clones and leaves out a portion. The sample consists of about 190,000 clones, approximately 90% of them appearing once. The source material was peripheral blood. The receptor set was obtained from a man between 70 and 80 years old with active or convalescent COVID-19. Each CDR3 is given with its conserved first and last residue. A D gene is named only where the DNA matches it firmly. Clone size is stated in some rows and not others, as once, few, many or a class when expanded.

d_gene	v_gene	abundance	j_gene	CDR3aa	CDR3nt
TRBD2	TRBV19	-	TRBJ2-3	CASMLAGADTQYF	TGTGCCAGTATGCTAGCGGGAGCTGATACGCAGTATTTT
-	TRBV29-1	-	TRBJ2-5	CSVEDRSQETQYF	TGCAGCGTGGAGGACAGATCTCAAGAGACCCAGTACTTC
TRBD2	TRBV19	once	TRBJ2-5	CASSTLAGGRETQYF	TGTGCCAGTAGTACCCTAGCGGGAGGGCGAGAGACCCAGTACTTC
TRBD1	TRBV2	-	TRBJ2-2	CASRGQTINTGELFF	TGTGCCAGCAGGGGACAGACCATAAACACCGGGGAGCTGTTTTTT
TRBD1	TRBV4-1	-	TRBJ2-3	CASSQEVTGDDTQYF	TGCGCCAGCAGCCAAGAGGTGACAGGGGACGATACGCAGTATTTT
-	TRBV3-1/TRBV3-2	-	TRBJ1-1	CASSQDYRQPVFF	TGTGCCAGCAGCCAAGATTACAGGCAGCCGGTTTTCTTT
TRBD1	TRBV11-2	-	TRBJ2-7	CASSFRRDRGYEQYF	TGTGCCAGCAGCTTCAGACGGGACAGGGGCTACGAGCAGTACTTC
TRBD2	TRBV6-2/TRBV6-3	-	TRBJ2-7	CASSRGGVRYEQYF	TGTGCCAGCAGCCGTGGGGGGGTCCGGTACGAGCAGTACTTC
TRBD1	TRBV28	-	TRBJ1-1	CASSPTGGGRTEAFF	TGTGCCAGCAGTCCAACAGGGGGCGGAAGGACTGAAGCTTTCTTT
-	TRBV28	-	TRBJ2-3	CASSSVKGGTQYF	TGTGCCAGCAGTTCCGTCAAAGGGGGTACGCAGTATTTT
TRBD1	TRBV6-5	-	TRBJ1-3	CASRGTGQSGNTIYF	TGTGCCAGCAGGGGGACAGGGCAATCTGGAAACACCATATATTTT
TRBD1	TRBV7-2	-	TRBJ2-7	CASSQAGTASYEQYF	TGTGCCAGCAGCCAGGCCGGGACAGCTTCCTACGAGCAGTACTTC
-	TRBV4-3	-	TRBJ1-5	CASSQDRVHQPQHF	TGCGCCAGCAGCCAAGACAGGGTCCATCAGCCCCAGCATTTT
-	TRBV5-1	-	TRBJ2-3	CASIQEPENTQYF	TGCGCCAGCATCCAGGAACCGGAAAATACGCAGTATTTT
-	TRBV11-2	-	TRBJ2-1	CASRGGDLSYNEQFF	TGTGCCAGCAGAGGTGGTGACTTGTCCTACAATGAGCAGTTCTTC
-	TRBV19	-	TRBJ1-5	CASSIDLEPSNQPQHF	TGTGCCAGTAGTATAGATCTTGAGCCGAGCAATCAGCCCCAGCATTTT
TRBD1	TRBV6-6	-	TRBJ1-2	CASRPGQGEINYGYTF	TGTGCCAGCAGACCGGGACAGGGGGAAATCAACTATGGCTACACCTTC
-	TRBV3-1/TRBV3-2	-	TRBJ1-2	CASSQAPRYGYTF	TGTGCCAGCAGCCAAGCCCCTCGGTATGGCTACACCTTC
-	TRBV27	-	TRBJ1-5	CASRTNSNQPQHF	TGTGCCAGCAGGACAAATAGCAATCAGCCCCAGCATTTT
TRBD1	TRBV28	-	TRBJ1-6	CASSLEQGYNSPLHF	TGTGCCAGCAGTTTAGAACAGGGGTATAATTCACCCCTCCACTTT
-	TRBV5-4	once	TRBJ2-7	CASSLDRELYEQYF	TGTGCCAGCAGCTTGGACAGGGAATTGTACGAGCAGTACTTC
-	TRBV27	-	TRBJ1-1	CASTREGYMNTEAFF	TGTGCCAGCACCCGGGAGGGCTATATGAACACTGAAGCTTTCTTT
-	TRBV28	-	TRBJ2-1	CASGVGEQFF	TGTGCCAGCGGAGTGGGTGAGCAGTTCTTC
-	TRBV27	-	TRBJ2-2	CASIRKGGPTGELFF	TGTGCCAGCATCCGAAAGGGGGGGCCCACCGGGGAGCTGTTTTTT
TRBD2	TRBV2	-	TRBJ2-5	CASSPTSGGTGTQYF	TGTGCCAGCAGTCCGACTAGCGGGGGGACGGGGACCCAGTACTTC
-	TRBV3-1/TRBV3-2	-	TRBJ1-1	CASSQLARRGTEAFF	TGTGCCAGCAGCCAATTGGCACGCCGGGGCACTGAAGCTTTCTTT
-	TRBV7-2	-	TRBJ2-3	CASSLLFSTDTQYF	TGTGCCAGCAGCTTACTATTTTCCACAGATACGCAGTATTTT
TRBD1	TRBV5-1	-	TRBJ2-1	CASSLAPGQGQYNEQFF	TGCGCCAGCAGCTTGGCGCCCGGACAGGGCCAATACAATGAGCAGTTCTTC
-	TRBV9	-	TRBJ1-3	CASSGEPSGNTIYF	TGTGCCAGCAGCGGAGAACCCTCTGGAAACACCATATATTTT